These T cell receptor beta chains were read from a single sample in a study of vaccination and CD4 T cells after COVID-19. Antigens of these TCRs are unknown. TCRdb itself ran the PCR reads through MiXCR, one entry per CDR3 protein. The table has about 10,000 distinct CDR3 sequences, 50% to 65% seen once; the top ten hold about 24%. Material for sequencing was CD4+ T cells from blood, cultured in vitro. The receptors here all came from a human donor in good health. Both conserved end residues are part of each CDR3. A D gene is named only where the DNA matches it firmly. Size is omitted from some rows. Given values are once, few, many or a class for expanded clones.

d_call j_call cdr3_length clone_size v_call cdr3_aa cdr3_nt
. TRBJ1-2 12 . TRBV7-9 CASSHRGGGYTF TGTGCCAGCAGCCACCGGGGGGGTGGCTACACCTTC
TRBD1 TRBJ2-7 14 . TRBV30 CAWKEGTGFYEQYF TGTGCCTGGAAAGAAGGGACAGGGTTCTACGAGCAGTACTTC
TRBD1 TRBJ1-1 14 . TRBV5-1 CASSIRTGNTEAFF TGCGCCAGCAGCATACGGACAGGGAACACTGAAGCTTTCTTT
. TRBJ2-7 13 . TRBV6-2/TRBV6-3 CASSYTGQYEQYF TGTGCCAGCAGTTACACCGGACAGTACGAGCAGTACTTC
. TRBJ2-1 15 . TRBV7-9 CASSLFGRGYGEQFF TGTGCCAGCAGCTTATTCGGGCGCGGATACGGTGAGCAGTTCTTC
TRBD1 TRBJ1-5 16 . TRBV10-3 CAISAAGQVGNQPQHF TGTGCCATCAGTGCGGCGGGACAGGTGGGCAATCAGCCCCAGCATTTT
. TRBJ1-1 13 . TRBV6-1 CAAIRGESTEAFF TGTGCCGCCATTCGGGGCGAGAGCACTGAAGCTTTCTTT
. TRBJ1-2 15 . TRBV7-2 CASSNSIGTSDRYTF TGTGCCAGCAGTAACTCTATCGGGACGAGTGATCGCTACACCTTC
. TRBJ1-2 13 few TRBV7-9 CASSAGTIYGYTF TGTGCCAGCAGCGCCGGGACCATCTATGGCTACACCTTC
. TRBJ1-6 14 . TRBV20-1 CSASGEGGNSPLHF TGCAGTGCTAGTGGTGAAGGAGGCAATTCACCCCTCCACTTT
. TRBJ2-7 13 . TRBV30 CAWALVKSYEQYF TGTGCCTGGGCGTTGGTCAAATCCTACGAGCAGTACTTC
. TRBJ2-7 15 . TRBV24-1 CATSEGTWRAYEQYF TGTGCCACCAGTGAAGGGACGTGGAGGGCCTACGAGCAGTACTTC
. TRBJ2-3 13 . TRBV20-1 CSASFSSTDTQYF TGCAGTGCTAGTTTCTCTAGCACAGATACGCAGTATTTT
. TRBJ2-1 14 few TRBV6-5 CASSSVGSYNEQFF TGTGCCAGCAGTTCAGTGGGATCCTACAATGAGCAGTTCTTC
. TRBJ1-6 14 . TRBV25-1 CASSPGGYNSPLHF TGTGCCAGCAGTCCGGGTGGTTATAATTCACCCCTCCACTTT
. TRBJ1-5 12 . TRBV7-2 CASSTVRMSQHF TGTGCCAGCAGCACCGTAAGGATGTCCCAGCATTTT
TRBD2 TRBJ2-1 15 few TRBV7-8 CASSSGLVAYNEQFF TGTGCCAGCAGCTCCGGACTAGTTGCCTACAATGAGCAGTTCTTC
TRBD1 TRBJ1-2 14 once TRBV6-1 CASSTLDRAAGYTF TGTGCCAGCAGTACCCTGGACAGGGCCGCAGGCTACACCTTC
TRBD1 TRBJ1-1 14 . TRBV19 CASSRQGADTEAFF TGTGCCAGTAGTAGACAGGGGGCGGACACTGAAGCTTTCTTT
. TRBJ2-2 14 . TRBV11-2 CASSFGTNTGELFF TGTGCCAGCAGCTTTGGGACGAACACCGGGGAGCTGTTTTTT
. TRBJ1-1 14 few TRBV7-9 CASSPGTANTEAFF TGTGCCAGCAGCCCCGGGACGGCGAACACTGAAGCTTTCTTT
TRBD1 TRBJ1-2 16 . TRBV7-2 CASSFRQGHTNYGYTF TGTGCCAGCAGCTTTAGACAGGGCCATACTAACTATGGCTACACCTTC
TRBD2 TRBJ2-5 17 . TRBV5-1 CASSSPSSGGRQETQYF TGCGCCAGCAGCTCACCATCTAGCGGGGGGAGACAAGAGACCCAGTACTTC
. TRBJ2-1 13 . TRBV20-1 CSVSSWVVNEQFF TGCAGTGTATCTAGCTGGGTGGTCAATGAGCAGTTCTTC
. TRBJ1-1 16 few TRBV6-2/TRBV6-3 CASSSYPTGENTEAFF TGTGCCAGCAGTTCCTACCCCACAGGAGAGAACACTGAAGCTTTCTTT
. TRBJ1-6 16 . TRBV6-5 CASSYGEGSKRSPLHF TGTGCCAGCAGTTACGGGGAGGGGAGTAAGCGTTCACCCCTCCACTTT
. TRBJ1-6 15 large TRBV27 CASSPAGAYNSPLHF TGTGCCAGCAGTCCCGCCGGCGCCTATAATTCACCCCTCCACTTT
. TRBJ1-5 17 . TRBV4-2 CASSQDGAVGGNQPQHF TGTGCCAGCAGCCAAGATGGGGCAGTGGGGGGCAATCAGCCCCAGCATTTT
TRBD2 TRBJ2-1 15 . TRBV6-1 CASSPLAAPHNEQFF TGTGCCAGCAGTCCTCTAGCGGCCCCCCACAATGAGCAGTTCTTC
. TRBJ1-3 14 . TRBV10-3 CAIRDTGSGNTIYF TGTGCCATCAGGGACACCGGCTCTGGAAACACCATATATTTT
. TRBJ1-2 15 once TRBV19 CASSISPGSGYGYTF TGTGCCAGTAGTATATCCCCGGGTTCGGGGTATGGCTACACCTTC
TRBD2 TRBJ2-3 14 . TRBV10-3 CAIREAGGTDTQYF TGTGCCATCAGGGAAGCGGGAGGAACAGATACGCAGTATTTT
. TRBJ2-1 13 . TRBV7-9 CASSSVEYNEQFF TGTGCCAGCAGCTCCGTAGAGTACAATGAGCAGTTCTTC
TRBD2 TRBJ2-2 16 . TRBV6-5 CASSYRTSGHTGELFF TGTGCCAGCAGTTATAGGACTAGCGGCCACACCGGGGAGCTGTTTTTT
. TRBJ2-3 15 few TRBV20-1 CSVVEYPARPNTQYF TGCAGTGTAGTTGAGTACCCAGCTCGCCCTAATACGCAGTATTTT
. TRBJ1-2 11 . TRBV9 CASRQAGGYTF TGTGCCAGCAGGCAGGCAGGGGGCTACACCTTC
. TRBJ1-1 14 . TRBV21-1 CASQGWEVNTEAFF TGTGCCAGCCAGGGCTGGGAAGTGAACACTGAAGCTTTCTTT
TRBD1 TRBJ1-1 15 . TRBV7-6 CASSTSQGRATEAFF TGTGCCAGCAGCACCTCACAGGGGAGGGCCACTGAAGCTTTCTTT
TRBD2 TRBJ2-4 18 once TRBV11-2 CASSLGTSGGAAKNIQYF TGTGCCAGCAGCCTGGGGACTAGCGGGGGGGCGGCCAAAAACATTCAGTACTTC
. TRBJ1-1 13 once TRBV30 CASNLGGTTEAFF TGTGCCTCGAATCTCGGAGGGACCACTGAAGCTTTCTTT
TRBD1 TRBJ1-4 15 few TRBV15 CATSRDPPGGEKLFF TGTGCCACCAGCAGAGATCCCCCAGGGGGTGAAAAACTGTTTTTT
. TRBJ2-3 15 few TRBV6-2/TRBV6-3 CASSYSGTSTDTQYF TGTGCCAGCAGTTACTCGGGGACTAGCACAGATACGCAGTATTTT
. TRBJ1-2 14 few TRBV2 CASSEIGASYGYTF TGTGCCAGCAGCGAGATAGGGGCGAGCTATGGCTACACCTTC
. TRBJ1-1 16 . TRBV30 CAWSSGGGSMNTEAFF TGTGCCTGGAGTTCGGGGGGAGGGTCCATGAACACTGAAGCTTTCTTT
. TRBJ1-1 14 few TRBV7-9 CASSLASKNTEAFF TGTGCCAGCAGCTTAGCGAGCAAGAACACTGAAGCTTTCTTT
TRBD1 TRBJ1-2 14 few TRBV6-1 CASRLTGGGYGYTF TGTGCCAGCCGACTTACAGGGGGCGGCTATGGCTACACCTTC
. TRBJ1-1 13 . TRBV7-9 CASSTDRNTEAFF TGTGCCAGCAGCACCGACAGGAACACTGAAGCTTTCTTT
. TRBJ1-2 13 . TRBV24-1 CATSDTGLYGYTF TGTGCCACCAGTGACACGGGACTCTATGGCTACACCTTC
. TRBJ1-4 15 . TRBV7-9 CASSLEGRRNEKLFF TGTGCCAGCAGCCTAGAGGGCAGACGTAATGAAAAACTGTTTTTT
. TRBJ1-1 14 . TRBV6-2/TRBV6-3 CASALRGLNTEAFF TGTGCCTCCGCCCTACGGGGGCTGAACACTGAAGCTTTCTTT
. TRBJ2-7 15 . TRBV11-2 CASSWTGQGISEQYF TGTGCCAGCAGCTGGACTGGGCAGGGGATCTCCGAGCAGTACTTC
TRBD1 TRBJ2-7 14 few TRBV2 CASSPGTGHYEQYF TGTGCCAGCAGCCCCGGGACAGGACACTACGAGCAGTACTTC
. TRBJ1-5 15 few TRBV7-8 CASSLVSGTNQPQHF TGTGCCAGCAGCTTAGTATCAGGGACCAATCAGCCCCAGCATTTT
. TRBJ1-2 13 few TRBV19 CASTRGGFYGYTF TGTGCCAGTACCCGTGGTGGGTTCTATGGCTACACCTTC
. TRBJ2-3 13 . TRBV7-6 CASTGGSRDTQYF TGTGCCAGCACCGGAGGGTCACGGGATACGCAGTATTTT
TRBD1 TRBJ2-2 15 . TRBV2 CASRADRGRTGELFF TGTGCCAGCAGAGCGGACAGGGGTAGGACCGGGGAGCTGTTTTTT
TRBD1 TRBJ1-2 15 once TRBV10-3 CAISPGQGVDGGYTF TGTGCCATCAGCCCGGGACAGGGGGTGGATGGCGGCTACACCTTC
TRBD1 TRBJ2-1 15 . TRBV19 CASSTQTGGRNEQFF TGTGCCAGTAGTACCCAGACAGGGGGACGGAATGAGCAGTTCTTC
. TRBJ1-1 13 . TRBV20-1 CSVLSRMNTEAFF TGCAGTGTCCTGTCACGGATGAACACTGAAGCTTTCTTT